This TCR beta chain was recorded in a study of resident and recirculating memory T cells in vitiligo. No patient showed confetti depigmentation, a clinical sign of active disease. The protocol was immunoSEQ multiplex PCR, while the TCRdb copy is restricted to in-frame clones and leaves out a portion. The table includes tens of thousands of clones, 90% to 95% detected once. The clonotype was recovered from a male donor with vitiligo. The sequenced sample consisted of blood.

Here the CDR3 reads CASSFDLGPRLGGETQYF. The CDR3 bases are TGCGCCAGCAGTTTCGACCTCGGCCCTCGCTTAGGGGGTGAGACCCAGTACTTC. The V gene is TRBV5-1, the J gene TRBJ2-5; D is perhaps TRBD1 (6 bases). The CDR3 sequence is 18 residues long. Germline V gives CDR1 SGHRS, CDR2 YFSETQ. The V end lost 5 bases, the J end lost 5 bases, and 28 bases lay between the germline ends.